This T cell receptor beta chain was profiled in a study of blood T cell repertoires in COVID-19. The overall study: Italy, Spain and the United States were the sources of the convalescent and acute COVID-19 samples.

Germline values: CDR1 SGHTA, CDR2 FQGTGA. V lost 5 bases and J lost 4, with 12 bases in between. The CDR3 consists of 13 residues. Assay: immunoSEQ multiplex PCR; the TCRdb copy retains only in-frame clones and omits some. The sample gives fewer than 350,000 clones, around 87% of which show up once; around 1.7% is in the top ten. The study drew participants aged about 18 to 95 years from about two dozen US areas. Cohorts were based on clinical histories the participants reported. Input material: PBMCs or T cells enriched from blood (not recorded which). The chain recombines TRBV7-3 with TRBJ2-7; tentatively, D is TRBD2 (5 bases). The sequence derives from a young woman with acute COVID-19. CDR3 in amino acids: CASSPGGGYEQYF. In DNA form, the CDR3 reads TGTGCCAGCAGCCCCGGAGGCGGTTACGAGCAGTACTTC.